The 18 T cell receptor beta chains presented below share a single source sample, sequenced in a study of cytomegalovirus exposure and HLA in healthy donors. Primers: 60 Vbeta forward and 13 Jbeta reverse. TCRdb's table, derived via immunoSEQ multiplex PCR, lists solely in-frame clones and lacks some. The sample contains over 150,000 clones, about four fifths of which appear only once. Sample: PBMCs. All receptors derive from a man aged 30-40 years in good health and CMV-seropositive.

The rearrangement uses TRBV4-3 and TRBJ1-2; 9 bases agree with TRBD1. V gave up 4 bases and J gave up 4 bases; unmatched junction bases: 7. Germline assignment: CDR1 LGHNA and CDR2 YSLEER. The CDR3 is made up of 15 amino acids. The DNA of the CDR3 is TGCGCCAGCAGCCCCGGACAGGGGATGTTCTATGGCTACACCTTC. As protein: CASSPGQGMFYGYTF.

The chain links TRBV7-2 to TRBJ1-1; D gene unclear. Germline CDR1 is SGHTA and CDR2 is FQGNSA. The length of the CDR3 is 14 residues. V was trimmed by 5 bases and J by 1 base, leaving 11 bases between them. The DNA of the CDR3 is TGTGCCAGCAGCGTGGAGCGGGGGAACACTGAAGCTTTCTTT. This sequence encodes CASSVERGNTEAFF.

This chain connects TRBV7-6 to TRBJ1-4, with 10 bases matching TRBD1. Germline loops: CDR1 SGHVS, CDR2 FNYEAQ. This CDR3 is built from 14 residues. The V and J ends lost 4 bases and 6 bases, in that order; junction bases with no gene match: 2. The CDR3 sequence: CASSSGTGDEKLFF. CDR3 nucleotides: TGTGCCAGCAGCTCCGGGACAGGGGATGAAAAACTGTTTTTT.

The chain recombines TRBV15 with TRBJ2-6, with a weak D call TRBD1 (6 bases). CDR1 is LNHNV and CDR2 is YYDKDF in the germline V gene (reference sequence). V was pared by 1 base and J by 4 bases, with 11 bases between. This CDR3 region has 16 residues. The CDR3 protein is CATSRADRPGANVLTF. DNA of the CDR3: TGTGCCACCAGCAGAGCTGACAGGCCAGGGGCCAACGTCCTGACTTTC. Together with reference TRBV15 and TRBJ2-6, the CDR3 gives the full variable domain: DAMVIQNPRYQVTQFGKPVTLSCSQTLNHNVMYWYQQKSSQAPKLLFHYYDKDFNNEADTPDNFQSRRPNTSFCFLDIRSPGLGDTAMYLCATSRADRPGANVLTFGAGSRLTVL.

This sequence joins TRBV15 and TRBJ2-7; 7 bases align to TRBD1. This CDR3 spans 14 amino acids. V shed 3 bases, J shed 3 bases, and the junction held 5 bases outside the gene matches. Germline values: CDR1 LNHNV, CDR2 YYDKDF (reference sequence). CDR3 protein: CATSSPGQLYEQYF. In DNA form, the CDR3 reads TGTGCCACCAGCAGTCCGGGACAGCTCTACGAGCAGTACTTC.

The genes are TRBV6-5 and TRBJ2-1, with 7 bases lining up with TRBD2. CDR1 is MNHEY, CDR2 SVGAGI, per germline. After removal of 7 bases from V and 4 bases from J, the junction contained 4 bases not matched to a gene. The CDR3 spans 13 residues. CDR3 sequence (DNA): TGTGCCAGCATCGGACTAGGTTACAATGAGCAGTTCTTC. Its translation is CASIGLGYNEQFF.

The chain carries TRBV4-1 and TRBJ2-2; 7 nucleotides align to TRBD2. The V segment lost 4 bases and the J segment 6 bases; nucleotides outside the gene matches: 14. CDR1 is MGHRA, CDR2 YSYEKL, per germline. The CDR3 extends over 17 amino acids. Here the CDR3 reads CASSPGRAREMAGELFF. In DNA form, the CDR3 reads TGCGCCAGCAGCCCCGGGCGGGCGCGGGAGATGGCCGGGGAGCTGTTTTTT.

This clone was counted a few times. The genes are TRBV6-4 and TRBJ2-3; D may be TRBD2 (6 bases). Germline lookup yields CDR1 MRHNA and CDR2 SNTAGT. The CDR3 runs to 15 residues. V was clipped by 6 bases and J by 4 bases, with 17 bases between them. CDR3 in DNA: TGTGCCAGCAGAGCGGGTCCCTCCCACTCAGATACGCAGTATTTT. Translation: CASRAGPSHSDTQYF.

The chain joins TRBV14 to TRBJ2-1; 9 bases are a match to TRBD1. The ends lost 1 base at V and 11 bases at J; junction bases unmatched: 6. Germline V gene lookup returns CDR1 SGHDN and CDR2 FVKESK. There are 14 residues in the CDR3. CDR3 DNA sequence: TGTGCCAGCAGCCAAGTAACAGGGGGCTCGAAGCAGTTCTTC. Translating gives CASSQVTGGSKQFF.

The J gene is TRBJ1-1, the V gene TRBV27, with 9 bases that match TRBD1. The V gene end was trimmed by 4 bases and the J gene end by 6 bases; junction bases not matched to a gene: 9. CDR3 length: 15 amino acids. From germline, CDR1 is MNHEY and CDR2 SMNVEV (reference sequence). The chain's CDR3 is CASSWSQGASPEAFF. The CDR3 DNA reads TGTGCCAGCAGTTGGTCACAGGGGGCCTCCCCTGAAGCTTTCTTT.

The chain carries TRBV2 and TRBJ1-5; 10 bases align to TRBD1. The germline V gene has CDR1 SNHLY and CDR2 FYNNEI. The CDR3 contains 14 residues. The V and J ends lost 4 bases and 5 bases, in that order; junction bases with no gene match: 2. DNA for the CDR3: TGTGCCAGCAGTGGGGACAGGGGTTATCAGCCCCAGCATTTT. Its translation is CASSGDRGYQPQHF.

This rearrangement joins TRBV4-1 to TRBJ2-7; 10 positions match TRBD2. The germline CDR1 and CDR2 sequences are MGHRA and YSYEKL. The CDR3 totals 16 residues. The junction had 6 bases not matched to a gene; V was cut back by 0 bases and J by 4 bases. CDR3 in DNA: TGCGCCAGCAGCCAAGATCTAGCGGGAGCGATATACGAGCAGTACTTC. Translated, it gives CASSQDLAGAIYEQYF.

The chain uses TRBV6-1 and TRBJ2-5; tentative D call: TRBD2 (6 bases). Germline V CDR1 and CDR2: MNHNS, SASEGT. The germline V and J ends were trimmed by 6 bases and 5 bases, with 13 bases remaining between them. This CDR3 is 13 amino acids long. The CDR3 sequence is CASRPSGRETQYF. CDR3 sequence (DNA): TGTGCCAGCAGGCCCAGCGGGCGGGAGACCCAGTACTTC.

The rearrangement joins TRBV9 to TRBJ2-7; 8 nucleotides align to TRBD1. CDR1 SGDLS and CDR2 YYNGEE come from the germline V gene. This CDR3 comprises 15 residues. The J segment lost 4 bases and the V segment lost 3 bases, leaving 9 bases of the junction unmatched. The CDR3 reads CASSAGGSSGYEQYF. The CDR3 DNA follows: TGTGCCAGCAGCGCAGGGGGCTCATCGGGGTACGAGCAGTACTTC.

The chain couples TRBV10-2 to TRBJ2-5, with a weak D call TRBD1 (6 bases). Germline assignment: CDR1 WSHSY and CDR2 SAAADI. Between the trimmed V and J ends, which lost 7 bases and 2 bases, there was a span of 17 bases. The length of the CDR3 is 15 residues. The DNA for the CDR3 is TGCGCCAGCAACCCAAGGGGCGACAGGCAAGAGACCCAGTACTTC. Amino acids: CASNPRGDRQETQYF.

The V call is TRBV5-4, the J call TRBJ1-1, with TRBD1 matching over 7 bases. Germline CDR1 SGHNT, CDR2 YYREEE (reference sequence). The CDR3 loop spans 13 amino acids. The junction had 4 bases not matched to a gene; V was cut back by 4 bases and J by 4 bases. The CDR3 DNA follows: TGTGCCAGCAGCGTCGGACAGGTCACTGAAGCTTTCTTT. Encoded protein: CASSVGQVTEAFF.

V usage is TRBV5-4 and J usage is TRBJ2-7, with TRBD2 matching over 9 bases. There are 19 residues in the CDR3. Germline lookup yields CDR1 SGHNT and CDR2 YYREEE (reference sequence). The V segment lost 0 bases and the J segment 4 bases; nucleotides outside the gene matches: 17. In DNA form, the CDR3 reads TGTGCCAGCAGCTTGGGACCCAGTAGCGGGGGCCTTGCAGATTACGAGCAGTACTTC. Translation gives CASSLGPSSGGLADYEQYF. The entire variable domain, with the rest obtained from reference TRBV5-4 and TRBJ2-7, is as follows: ETGVTQSPTHLIKTRGQQVTLRCSSQSGHNTVSWYQQALGQGPQFIFQYYREEENGRGNFPPRFSGLQFPNYSSELNVNALELDDSALYLCASSLGPSSGGLADYEQYFGPGTRLTVT.

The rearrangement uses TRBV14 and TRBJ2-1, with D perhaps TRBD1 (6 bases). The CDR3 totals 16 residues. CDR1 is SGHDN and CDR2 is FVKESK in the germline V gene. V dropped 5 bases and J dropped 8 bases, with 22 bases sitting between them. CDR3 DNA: TGTGCCAGCAGCTGCGGTTGTGGGGGCGTCGGAGATGAGCAGTTCTTC. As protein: CASSCGCGGVGDEQFF.